The 14 T cell receptor beta chains in this list originate from one sample, sequenced in a study of metastatic and nonmetastatic thyroid tumors. TCRdb used MiXCR to call clones anew from the PCR reads. The sample has 35,000 to 45,000 clones; 25% to 30% are singletons. All patients reached thyroid surgery having received no treatment beforehand. Sequences were obtained from blood. Receptor source: a male donor with papillary thyroid cancer or a benign thyroid nodule (not recorded which). Some clones in this sample may be carry-over from other donors' samples.

There are a few counts of this clone. The genes are TRBV6-5 and TRBJ1-1; D possibly corresponds to TRBD1 (5 bases). Trimming pared 2 bases from V and 6 bases from J, leaving 19 bases between. CDR1 is MNHEY and CDR2 is SVGAGI in the germline V gene. This CDR3 region has 16 residues. CDR3 sequence (DNA): TGTGCCAGCAGTTACCCCGGGGCCTTAATTAATTCTGAAGCTTTCTTT. Protein sequence: CASSYPGALINSEAFF.

The chain employs TRBV11-2 and TRBJ2-2; D uncertain. The CDR3 spans 14 residues. V was shortened by 2 bases and J by 4 bases, with 8 bases between the two germline ends. Germline lookup yields CDR1 SGHAT and CDR2 FQNNGV. CDR3 DNA sequence: TGTGCCAGCAGCTTAATGGGCTCCACCGGGGAGCTGTTTTTT. Its protein product is CASSLMGSTGELFF.

Many counts were recorded for this clone. CDR3 residues: CASSIYGTEAFF. As DNA, the CDR3 is TGTGCCAGTAGTATATACGGTACTGAAGCTTTCTTT. The rearrangement uses TRBV19 and TRBJ1-1, with D hard to call. CDR1 is LNHDA and CDR2 is SQIVND in the germline V gene (reference sequence). Deletions cut 2 bases from V and 5 bases from J, with 6 bases between. This CDR3 contains 12 residues.

The CDR3, as DNA: TGTGCCAGCAGCCCCCTAAGAGGCACTGAAGCTTTCTTT. It encodes CASSPLRGTEAFF. V gene TRBV11-3 combines with J gene TRBJ1-1; D is undetermined. The germline V and J ends were trimmed by 5 bases and 4 bases, with 11 bases remaining between them. Per germline, CDR1 SGHNT and CDR2 YENEEA. The CDR3 has 13 amino acids. The full variable domain, with the rest looked up from reference TRBV11-3 and TRBJ1-1, is EAGVVQSPRYKIIEKKQPVAFWCNPISGHNTLYWYLQNLGQGPELLIRYENEEAVDDSQLPKDRFSAERLKGVDSTLKIQPAELGDSAVYLCASSPLRGTEAFFGQGTRLTVV.

By sample share, this clone is medium-sized. The V gene is TRBV6-4, the J gene TRBJ2-2; 8 nucleotides align to TRBD1. The trim removed 3 bases at V and 3 bases at J, leaving 0 bases unmatched. CDR1 is MRHNA, CDR2 SNTAGT, per germline. This CDR3 is built from 14 residues. CDR3 coding DNA: TGTGCCAGCAGTGAGGGACAGGACACCGGGGAGCTGTTTTTT. Its translation: CASSEGQDTGELFF.

Remarks on this clone: Its ends do not fully match the called genes, so a read error is possible. The gene calls are TRBV6-2 or TRBV6-3 and TRBJ2-5, with a tentative D call TRBD1 (5 bases). Germline values: CDR1 MNHEY, CDR2 SVGEGT. CDR3 size: 13 residues. DNA of the CDR3: TGTGCCTGCAGTTACTCAGGGTGTGAGACCCAGTACTTC. It codes for CACSYSGCETQYF.

The rearrangement uses TRBV5-1 and TRBJ2-7; TRBD2 matches at 8 bases. The germline V gene has CDR1 SGHRS and CDR2 YFSETQ. This CDR3 is 16 amino acids long. V trimming: 6 bases; J trimming: 4 bases; junction bases outside the gene matches: 15. CDR3 DNA: TGCGCCAGCACCGACGGACCGGGACTAGGCATGTACGAGCAGTACTTC. The encoded protein is CASTDGPGLGMYEQYF.

Details on this clone: Its ends do not fully match the called genes, so a read error is possible. The V call is TRBV3-1, the J call TRBJ1-2, with D perhaps matching TRBD1 (5 bases). CDR1 is LGHDT and CDR2 is YNNKEL in the germline V gene (reference sequence). The CDR3 totals 14 residues. CDR3 region: CASSQVSRGHGYTF. The CDR3 bases are TGTGCCAGCAGTCAAGTGTCGAGGGGCCATGGCTACACCTTC.

This clone was seen only once. This sequence joins TRBV9 and TRBJ2-7, with 8 nucleotides matching TRBD1. V shed 4 bases and J 5 bases; nucleotides not matched to a gene: 11. Germline CDR1 SGDLS, CDR2 YYNGEE. CDR3 length equals 15 residues. In DNA form, the CDR3 reads TGTGCCAGCAGCAGTCGAGGGACAGGCTGGAACGAGCAGTACTTC. This encodes CASSSRGTGWNEQYF.

Sample share makes this clone medium-sized. The chain couples TRBV20-1 to TRBJ2-2; 14 bases fit TRBD2. CDR3 size: 18 residues. Germline V gene data show CDR1 as DFQATT and CDR2 as SNEGSKA (reference sequence). With 0 bases clipped from V and 5 bases from J, the junction kept 8 bases outside the gene matches. CDR3 in DNA: TGCAGTGCTAGAGAAGAGACTAGCGGGAGGGAGGGTACCGGGGAGCTGTTTTTT. Translating gives CSAREETSGREGTGELFF.

The rearrangement joins TRBV5-1 to TRBJ2-7; D uncertain. Per germline, CDR1 SGHRS and CDR2 YFSETQ. The V end lost 0 bases, the J end lost 1 base, and 20 bases lay between the germline ends. This CDR3 region has 18 residues. The CDR3 is CASSLGVSLGVLSYEQYF. The CDR3 nucleotides read TGCGCCAGCAGCTTGGGGGTCTCCCTAGGAGTTTTATCCTACGAGCAGTACTTC.

This clone was detected many times. The V call is TRBV20-1, the J call TRBJ2-3; D perhaps matches TRBD2 (5 bases). Germline values: CDR1 DFQATT, CDR2 SNEGSKA (reference sequence). Trimming stripped 3 bases from V and 0 bases from J, with 16 bases between. The CDR3 runs to 16 residues. CDR3 region: CSASPWERSSTDTQYF. For the CDR3, the DNA is TGCAGTGCTAGTCCCTGGGAGCGAAGTAGCACAGATACGCAGTATTTT.

This clone has just a few counts. This chain's CDR3 is CASSYRDLGYTF. In DNA, the CDR3 is TGTGCCAGCAGCTACCGGGACCTAGGCTACACCTTC. The chain carries TRBV7-9 and TRBJ1-2, with D possibly being TRBD1 (5 bases). V lost 4 bases, J lost 8 bases, and 11 bases lay in between. Looked up from germline, CDR1 is SEHNR and CDR2 is FQNEAQ (reference sequence). The CDR3 covers 12 residues.

The J gene is TRBJ1-1, the V gene TRBV7-2, with TRBD1 matching over 8 bases. CDR1 SGHTA and CDR2 FQGNSA come from the germline V gene. The CDR3 loop spans 14 amino acids. Unmatched junction bases numbered 8, after V lost 6 bases and J lost 5 bases. CDR3 residues: CASRTLTGETEAFF. Here the CDR3 DNA reads TGTGCCAGCAGAACACTGACAGGGGAAACTGAAGCTTTCTTT.